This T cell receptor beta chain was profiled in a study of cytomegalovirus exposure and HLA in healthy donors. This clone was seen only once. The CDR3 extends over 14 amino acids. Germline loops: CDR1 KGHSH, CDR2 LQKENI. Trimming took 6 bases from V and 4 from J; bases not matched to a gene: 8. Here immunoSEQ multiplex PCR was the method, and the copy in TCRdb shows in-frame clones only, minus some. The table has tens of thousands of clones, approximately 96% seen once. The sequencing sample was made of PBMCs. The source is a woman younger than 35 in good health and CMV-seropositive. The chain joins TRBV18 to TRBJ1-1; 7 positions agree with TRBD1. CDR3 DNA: TGTGCCAGCTCCCGAGGGGGCGCCGGCACTGAAGCTTTCTTT. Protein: CASSRGGAGTEAFF.